The TCR beta chain described here comes from a study of T cell responses to AZD1222 COVID-19 vaccine. Findings and limits, study-wide: With dominance at 160-218 and 743-854, vaccine-associated CD4 TCRs spanned spike.

CDR1 is LNHDA, CDR2 SQIVND, per germline (reference sequence). Losses at the gene ends were 10 bases for V and 0 bases for J; bases not matched to a gene: 12. The CDR3 totals 15 residues. As regards this clone: The antigen remains undetermined.

Data came from immunoSEQ multiplex PCR; TCRdb stores just in-frame clones and leaves some out. The data show 150,000 to 200,000 clones, 88% seen once. Sample: peripheral blood, taken 28 days after the second AZD1222 dose. The gene calls are TRBV19 and TRBJ2-7, with 7 bases aligning to TRBD1. This sequence originates from an adult who received the AZD1222 COVID-19 vaccine. The CDR3 DNA reads as TGTGCCACCTTTGCCGGGGACAGCAGCTCCTACGAGCAGTACTTC. Protein sequence: CATFAGDSSSYEQYF.